What follows are 2 T cell receptor beta chains derived from one specimen sequenced in a study of neurological immune-mediated disorders (dated by TCRdb to between 2018 and 2021). The library was built by means of 5' RACE. Sequenced using an Illumina HiSeq 2500. TCRdb handled the public reads itself, with Q25 trimming in fastp and clone calling in MiXCR, and kept productive beta chains. One record per CDR3 amino acid sequence lists the most common genes and DNA. The sample contains tens of thousands of distinct CDR3 sequences, under 14% of them found a single time. About 3.9% of the sample is held by the ten biggest clonotypes. Sequencing input: CD4+ T cells from blood. All receptors derive from a young woman with HTLV-1-associated myelopathy (HAM/TSP).

This clonotype occurred many times. The chain couples TRBV20-1 to TRBJ1-2; TRBD1 might be the D (5 bases). The V gene's germline CDR1 is DFQATT and CDR2 SNEGSKA (reference sequence). The CDR3 loop spans 14 amino acids. The V and J ends lost 5 bases and 3 bases respectively, with 16 bases between them. The CDR3 here is CSALTGRRDYGYTF. In DNA, the CDR3 is TGCAGTGCTCTAACAGGCCGAAGGGACTATGGCTACACCTTC.

Many counts were recorded for this clonotype. The J gene is TRBJ2-2, the V gene TRBV20-1; unclear D gene. The CDR3 sequence is 15 residues long. Germline CDR1 reads DFQATT; CDR2 reads SNEGSKA (reference sequence). V lost 1 base to trimming and J lost 4 bases, with 13 bases between them. CDR3: CSARASVLGTGELFF. The DNA for the CDR3 is TGCAGTGCTAGAGCCTCGGTTCTTGGCACCGGGGAGCTGTTTTTT.